The sequence of this TCR beta chain was determined in a study of CD8+CD57+ T cells in acquired aplastic anemia. Study information: On average, sorted CD4+ and CD8+ cells gave approximately 3.1 ug of DNA.

Study-level points and caveats: With respect to CD8+ Simpson's diversity, patients and controls did not differ significantly.

The template for TCR beta VDJ and CDR3 sequence profiling was genomic DNA. Each CDR3 protein gets one entry after TCRdb re-called the reads with MiXCR. Of around 500,000 distinct CDR3 sequences listed, roughly a third are singletons. There are many counts of this clonotype. Its antigen is still unknown. The CDR3 has 12 amino acids. Germline values: CDR1 SQVTM, CDR2 ANQGSEA. Trimming removed 4 bases at V and 5 bases at J, with 11 bases between. CD8+CD57+ cell expansion, shown by flow cytometry, had occurred in the patients selected for sequencing. The cohort consisted entirely of patients having severe acquired aplastic anemia.

The gene calls are TRBV29-1 and TRBJ2-5; no clear D gene. Source material: sorted CD4+, CD8+, or CD8+CD57+ T cells (not recorded which) from PBMCs. The origin of this receptor is a human donor with aplastic anemia. This CDR3 is CSVADGPETQYF. Written as DNA, the CDR3 is TGCAGCGTTGCTGACGGACCGGAGACCCAGTACTTC.